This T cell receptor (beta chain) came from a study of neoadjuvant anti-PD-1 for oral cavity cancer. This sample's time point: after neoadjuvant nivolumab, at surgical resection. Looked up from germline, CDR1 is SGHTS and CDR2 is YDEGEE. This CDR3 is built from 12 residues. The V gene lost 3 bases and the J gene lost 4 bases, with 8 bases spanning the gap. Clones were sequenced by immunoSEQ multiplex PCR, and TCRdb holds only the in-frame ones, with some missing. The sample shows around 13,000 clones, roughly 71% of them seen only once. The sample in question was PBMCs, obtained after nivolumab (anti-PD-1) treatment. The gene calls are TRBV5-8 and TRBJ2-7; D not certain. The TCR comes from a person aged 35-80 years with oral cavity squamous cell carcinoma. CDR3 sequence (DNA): TGTGCCAGCAGCTCACGACCTTACGAGCAGTACTTC. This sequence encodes CASSSRPYEQYF.